The 32 T cell receptor beta chains listed next were all sequenced from one sample in a study of T cell changes during pregnancy in multiple sclerosis. TCRdb's copy holds only in-frame clones and misses some; the assay was immunoSEQ multiplex PCR. The sample yields 98,000 or so clones, 80% to 95% seen once. The sequenced sample was peripheral blood, obtained after pregnancy. These receptors all come from a female donor with multiple sclerosis, enrolled in a pregnancy study.

The chain uses TRBV6-1 and TRBJ1-4; a possible D gene is TRBD1 (6 bases). Between the trimmed V and J ends, which lost 6 bases and 0 bases, there was a span of 11 bases. Germline loops: CDR1 MNHNS, CDR2 SASEGT. This CDR3 is built from 15 residues. The CDR3 DNA reads as TGTGCCAGCAGGGGGACACACACAACTAATGAAAAACTGTTTTTT. It translates to CASRGTHTTNEKLFF.

The chain is built from TRBV30 and TRBJ1-2; no firm D call. CDR1 and CDR2 from the germline V gene are GTSNPN and SVGIG (reference sequence). V was clipped by 0 bases and J by 5 bases, with 13 bases between them. This CDR3 has 14 residues. CDR3: CAWSVPSGWYGYTF. CDR3 nucleotides: TGTGCCTGGAGTGTTCCGTCGGGATGGTATGGCTACACCTTC.

V is TRBV28 and J is TRBJ2-7; perhaps TRBD2 as D (5 bases). Germline-derived CDR1 and CDR2 are MDHEN and SYDVKM. Between the trimmed V and J ends, which lost 6 bases and 0 bases, there was a span of 9 bases. This CDR3 has 13 amino acids. CDR3 in amino acids: CASRDYSSYEQYF. In nucleotides, the CDR3 is TGTGCCAGCAGAGACTACAGCTCCTACGAGCAGTACTTC. Full variable domain (rest looked up from reference TRBV28 and TRBJ2-7): DVKVTQSSRYLVKRTGEKVFLECVQDMDHENMFWYRQDPGLGLRLIYFSYDVKMKEKGDIPEGYSVSREKKERFSLILESASTNQTSMYLCASRDYSSYEQYFGPGTRLTVT.

The chain recombines TRBV9 with TRBJ2-5, with 7 bases aligning to TRBD1. Trimming cost V 4 bases and J 5 bases; bases outside gene matches: 14. Germline values: CDR1 SGDLS, CDR2 YYNGEE. The CDR3 loop spans 16 amino acids. CDR3 sequence: CASSYSGNRGRETQYF. The CDR3, as DNA: TGTGCCAGCAGCTACTCTGGGAACAGGGGTCGGGAGACCCAGTACTTC. Drawing the rest from reference TRBV9 and TRBJ2-5, the complete variable domain is DSGVTQTPKHLITATGQRVTLRCSPRSGDLSVYWYQQSLDQGLQFLIQYYNGEERAKGNILERFSAQQFPDLHSELNLSSLELGDSALYFCASSYSGNRGRETQYFGPGTRLLVL.

A note on this clone: Given the absence of the conserved phenylalanine or tryptophan at the CDR3 end, a read error is likely. Because the CDR3's place on the DNA is in doubt, the DNA is left out and the CDR3 is given as listed by TCRdb. The V gene is TRBV6-1, the J gene TRBJ1-4; the table's D call, TRBD1, was not checked against the DNA. The CDR3 sequence runs 13 residues, both termini included. Looked up from germline, CDR1 is MNHNS and CDR2 is SASEGT. The CDR3 sequence is CASSKGWDREAQY.

This clone was detected once. The chain links TRBV11-2 to TRBJ1-1, with TRBD1 matching 8 bases. The ends lost 1 base at V and 10 bases at J; junction bases unmatched: 11. This CDR3 contains 15 residues. Germline V lookup: CDR1 SGHAT, CDR2 FQNNGV. This CDR3 is CASSLGQGQGARAFF. In DNA form, the CDR3 reads TGTGCCAGCAGCTTAGGCCAGGGGCAGGGGGCCAGAGCTTTCTTT.

The rearrangement links TRBV6-6 to TRBJ2-1; maybe TRBD1 (6 bases). Per germline, CDR1 MNHNY and CDR2 SVGAGI (reference sequence). Trimming removed 1 base from V and 4 bases from J, with 14 bases in between. The CDR3 runs to 16 residues. As DNA, the CDR3 is TGTGCCAGCAGTTACTTGGACAGACCTAAATACAATGAGCAGTTCTTC. Amino acid sequence: CASSYLDRPKYNEQFF.

The chain employs TRBV5-1 and TRBJ2-1; 8 positions agree with TRBD1. V dropped 4 bases and J dropped 4; count of bases not matched to a gene: 13. The CDR3 has 17 amino acids. CDR1 SGHRS and CDR2 YFSETQ come from the germline V gene. The chain's CDR3 is CASSPTGVALKYNEQFF. The CDR3 DNA reads as TGCGCCAGCAGCCCGACAGGGGTCGCACTTAAATACAATGAGCAGTTCTTC. Full variable domain (outside the CDR3, taken from reference TRBV5-1 and TRBJ2-1): KAGVTQTPRYLIKTRGQQVTLSCSPISGHRSVSWYQQTPGQGLQFLFEYFSETQRNKGNFPGRFSGRQFSNSRSEMNVSTLELGDSALYLCASSPTGVALKYNEQFFGPGTRLTVL.

Only one count was recorded for this clone. The genes are TRBV19 and TRBJ2-1; 11 bases line up with TRBD2. The CDR3 extends over 15 amino acids. With 4 bases clipped from V and 5 bases from J, the junction kept 4 bases outside the gene matches. In germline, CDR1 is LNHDA, CDR2 SQIVND (reference sequence). The DNA for the CDR3 is TGTGCCAGTAGTAGACTAGCGGGACCCCACAATGAGCAGTTCTTC. It is translated as CASSRLAGPHNEQFF.

This rearrangement joins TRBV5-1 to TRBJ1-1; D is possibly TRBD1 (5 bases). CDR1 SGHRS and CDR2 YFSETQ come from the germline V gene. V was clipped by 1 base and J by 1 base, with 11 bases between them. The CDR3 is 15 residues long. Written as DNA, the CDR3 is TGCGCCAGCAGCTTGCTTGGGACTCAGAACACTGAAGCTTTCTTT. Its translation: CASSLLGTQNTEAFF.

This chain uses TRBV4-1 with TRBJ2-1; 15 nucleotides match TRBD2. The CDR3 runs to 17 residues. From germline, CDR1 is MGHRA and CDR2 YSYEKL. The junction had 9 bases not matched to a gene; V was cut back by 2 bases and J by 10 bases. CDR3: CASSQLSGTSGRNEQFF. For the CDR3, the DNA is TGCGCCAGCAGCCAACTATCCGGGACTAGCGGGAGGAACGAGCAGTTCTTC.

CDR3 residues: CASSIRGYQPQHF. The CDR3 coding sequence is TGTGCCAGTAGTATTCGGGGTTATCAGCCCCAGCATTTT. The gene calls are TRBV19 and TRBJ1-5, with D uncertain. The CDR3 covers 13 residues. Germline CDR1 is LNHDA and CDR2 is SQIVND (reference sequence). V lost 3 bases to trimming and J lost 5 bases, with 8 bases between them.

This sequence joins TRBV14 and TRBJ1-2, with TRBD1 as a possible D gene (5 bases). The CDR3 loop spans 15 amino acids. Germline V gene sequence: CDR1 SGHDN, CDR2 FVKESK. V lost 1 base and J 4 bases, leaving 13 bases between the germline ends. The CDR3 region is CASSQAGAVRYGYTF. The CDR3 coding sequence is TGTGCCAGCAGCCAAGCTGGGGCGGTTCGCTATGGCTACACCTTC. Looking up the rest from reference TRBV14 and TRBJ1-2 gives the full variable domain: EAGVTQFPSHSVIEKGQTVTLRCDPISGHDNLYWYRRVMGKEIKFLLHFVKESKQDESGMPNNRFLAERTGGTYSTLKVQPAELEDSGVYFCASSQAGAVRYGYTFGSGTRLTVV.

The chain combines TRBV19 with TRBJ2-1, with unresolved D. V was trimmed by 5 bases and J by 0 bases, leaving 8 bases between them. This CDR3 has 14 residues. Germline V lookup: CDR1 LNHDA, CDR2 SQIVND (reference sequence). The CDR3 loop reads CASSFRSSYNEQFF. CDR3 DNA sequence: TGTGCCAGTAGTTTCCGGAGCTCCTACAATGAGCAGTTCTTC. The variable domain in full, with the rest retrieved from reference TRBV19 and TRBJ2-1, is DGGITQSPKYLFRKEGQNVTLSCEQNLNHDAMYWYRQDPGQGLRLIYYSQIVNDFQKGDIAEGYSVSREKKESFPLTVTSAQKNPTAFYLCASSFRSSYNEQFFGPGTRLTVL.

This clone came up once. This rearrangement joins TRBV28 to TRBJ2-1, with TRBD2 matching over 7 bases. J gave up 4 bases and V 6 bases, and 12 bases lay outside the gene matches. The CDR3 contains 16 residues. Germline V gene data show CDR1 as MDHEN and CDR2 as SYDVKM. The DNA of the CDR3 is TGTGCCAGCAGCTCGGGAAGCGGGACCTATTACAATGAGCAGTTCTTC. The encoded protein is CASSSGSGTYYNEQFF.

The V and J genes are TRBV25-1 and TRBJ1-3; 7 bases fit TRBD1. This CDR3 region has 17 residues. Germline CDR1 reads MGHDK; CDR2 reads SYGVNS. V trimming: 3 bases; J trimming: 0 bases; junction bases outside the gene matches: 8. The CDR3 spells CASSDLTGKSSGNTIYF. CDR3 nucleotide sequence: TGTGCCAGCAGTGACCTGACAGGGAAGAGCTCTGGAAACACCATATATTTT.

This clone has a single count. This chain uses TRBV6-5 with TRBJ2-3, with a tentative D call TRBD1 (5 bases). V shed 5 bases and J shed 6 bases, with 9 bases lying between them. The CDR3 covers 12 residues. Per the germline V gene, CDR1 is MNHEY and CDR2 is SVGAGI. The CDR3 bases are TGTGCCAGCAGTCACAGGACGGATACGCAGTATTTT. It translates to CASSHRTDTQYF.

V usage is TRBV9 and J usage is TRBJ2-1, with TRBD1 as a possible D gene (6 bases). CDR3 length: 16 residues. The ends were cut back, 3 bases at V and 7 bases at J, with 20 bases in the middle. CDR1 is SGDLS, CDR2 YYNGEE, per germline. In nucleotides, the CDR3 is TGTGCCAGCAGCGCGATTGACAGGATTGTGGGTAATGAGCAGTTCTTC. This encodes CASSAIDRIVGNEQFF.

The chain joins TRBV7-9 to TRBJ2-7, with D possibly TRBD2 on 5 matching bases. Germline V gene data show CDR1 as SEHNR and CDR2 as FQNEAQ (reference sequence). Trimming shortened V by 0 bases and J by 0 bases, and 6 bases separated the two germline ends. This CDR3 has 14 amino acids. In DNA form, the CDR3 reads TGTGCCAGCAGCTTAGCAGGGAGCTCCTACGAGCAGTACTTC. Amino acid sequence: CASSLAGSSYEQYF.

V usage is TRBV27 and J usage is TRBJ2-1; D is undetermined. The CDR3 extends over 15 amino acids. V dropped 5 bases and J dropped 0 bases, with 11 bases sitting between them. CDR1 is MNHEY and CDR2 is SMNVEV in the germline V gene (reference sequence). CDR3 amino acids: CASSPQLGSYNEQFF. The CDR3, as DNA: TGTGCCAGCAGTCCTCAGCTAGGCTCCTACAATGAGCAGTTCTTC.

This rearrangement joins TRBV7-9 to TRBJ1-2; D is possibly TRBD1 (6 bases). The length of the CDR3 is 15 residues. V was shortened by 4 bases and J by 4 bases, with 16 bases between the two germline ends. CDR1 is SEHNR and CDR2 is FQNEAQ in the germline V gene (reference sequence). The CDR3 bases are TGTGCCAGCAGCTCCTCCGGGCAGGGGCCCTATGGCTACACCTTC. Translated, it gives CASSSSGQGPYGYTF.

The chain has TRBV29-1 and TRBJ2-1, with D possibly matching TRBD2 (6 bases). V lost 4 bases and J 4 bases, leaving 14 bases between the germline ends. This CDR3 is 14 amino acids long. Germline V CDR1 and CDR2: SQVTM, ANQGSEA. The CDR3 DNA reads TGCAGCGTTGTGGGACTTGATCCATACAATGAGCAGTTCTTC. Protein sequence: CSVVGLDPYNEQFF.

The rearrangement links TRBV18 to TRBJ1-4; tentatively, D is TRBD1 (6 bases). The germline V gene has CDR1 KGHSH and CDR2 LQKENI. V dropped 4 bases and J dropped 8 bases, with 11 bases sitting between them. The CDR3 runs 13 residues. DNA for the CDR3: TGTGCCAGCTCACGGGACACAGAAGAAAAACTGTTTTTT. This encodes CASSRDTEEKLFF. Using reference TRBV18 and TRBJ1-4 for the parts outside the CDR3, the full variable domain is NAGVMQNPRHLVRRRGQEARLRCSPMKGHSHVYWYRQLPEEGLKFMVYLQKENIIDESGMPKERFSAEFPKEGPSILRIQQVVRGDSAAYFCASSRDTEEKLFFGSGTQLSVL.

V is TRBV7-2 and J is TRBJ2-1; 7 nucleotides line up with TRBD1. In germline, CDR1 is SGHTA, CDR2 FQGNSA. The V segment lost 11 bases and the J segment 7 bases; nucleotides outside the gene matches: 8. The length of the CDR3 is 12 residues. In DNA, the CDR3 is TGTGCCGGAGGTAGGGGGCCTAATGAGCAGTTCTTC. Protein sequence: CAGGRGPNEQFF.

V usage is TRBV27 and J usage is TRBJ1-1; D might be TRBD1 (6 bases). Germline CDR1 reads MNHEY; CDR2 reads SMNVEV (reference sequence). This CDR3 comprises 13 residues. The V end was cut by 6 bases, the J end by 7 bases, with 15 bases between. The CDR3: CASRQYRVGEAFF. CDR3 in DNA: TGTGCCAGCAGACAGTACAGGGTGGGTGAAGCTTTCTTT.

This clone was recorded once. The V gene is TRBV5-5, the J gene TRBJ1-4; 7 nucleotides align to TRBD1. The CDR3 loop spans 14 amino acids. The ends lost 6 bases at V and 12 bases at J; junction bases unmatched: 14. Looked up from germline, CDR1 is SGHKS and CDR2 is YYEKEE (reference sequence). CDR3 in amino acids: CASIPGQSGVELFF. The CDR3 DNA sequence: TGTGCCAGCATCCCGGGACAGTCGGGGGTGGAACTGTTTTTT.

The chain has TRBV28 and TRBJ1-2; no firm D call. V shed 3 bases and J shed 4 bases, with 12 bases lying between them. Per germline, CDR1 MDHEN and CDR2 SYDVKM. The CDR3 runs 14 residues. CDR3 loop: CASSFFPGGYGYTF. The CDR3 nucleotides are TGTGCCAGCAGTTTTTTTCCCGGCGGCTATGGCTACACCTTC.

The chain employs TRBV18 and TRBJ2-7; D is undetermined. The CDR3 length is 14 residues. Trimming stripped 4 bases from V and 0 bases from J, with 10 bases between. Germline V CDR1 and CDR2: KGHSH, LQKENI. Here the CDR3 DNA reads TGTGCCAGCTCACGACCCGGTAGCTCCTACGAGCAGTACTTC. This translates into CASSRPGSSYEQYF.

The V gene is TRBV7-9, the J gene TRBJ2-1, with 11 bases aligning to TRBD2. Germline V gene sequence: CDR1 SEHNR, CDR2 FQNEAQ (reference sequence). The CDR3 contains 15 residues. V lost 5 bases to trimming and J lost 4 bases; unmatched junction nucleotides: 4. The CDR3 coding sequence is TGTGCCAGCAGCGCGGGGACTAGCGGATACAATGAGCAGTTCTTC. Residues: CASSAGTSGYNEQFF.

This sequence joins TRBV7-8 and TRBJ2-5, with TRBD1 matching 7 bases. This CDR3 has 16 amino acids. The germline V gene has CDR1 SGHVS and CDR2 FQNEAQ. V shed 2 bases, J shed 2 bases, and the junction held 8 bases outside the gene matches. CDR3 amino acids: CASSLFAGRGQETQYF. The DNA for the CDR3 is TGTGCCAGCAGCTTATTCGCCGGCAGGGGGCAAGAGACCCAGTACTTC.

The V and J genes are TRBV28 and TRBJ2-1; D possibly corresponds to TRBD2 (6 bases). The germline V gene encodes CDR1 MDHEN and CDR2 SYDVKM. This CDR3 is 15 amino acids long. With 2 bases removed from V and 2 bases from J, the gap between germline ends came to 10 bases. CDR3 residues: CASSLVAGTYNEQFF. The CDR3 DNA is TGTGCCAGCAGTTTAGTGGCGGGAACCTACAATGAGCAGTTCTTC.

The chain uses TRBV2 and TRBJ1-2; D unclear. The germline gives CDR1 SNHLY, CDR2 FYNNEI. The CDR3 totals 10 residues. V lost 7 bases to trimming and J lost 12 bases, with 12 bases between them. The DNA of the CDR3 is TGTGCCAGCACGGGGTATCATAACACCTTC. Translated: CASTGYHNTF.